The source of this T cell receptor beta chain is a study of human T cells and chemical hapten exposure. Study-wide context: Mainly, slight library volume differences in the pool made TCR yields vary.

Unique molecular identifiers were affixed to discrete cDNA molecules within the library. Per the original data handling: Per-sample TCR counts ranged from 23,224 to 690,600, median roughly 96,000. TCRdb passed the reads through MiXCR, listing each CDR3 protein once. These V and J calls derive from TCRdb rather than the authors' analysis. The sample has roughly 120,000 distinct CDR3 sequences, 6.5% to 10% seen once. This CDR3 has 14 residues. The V segment lost 6 bases and the J segment 4 bases; nucleotides outside the gene matches: 6. Germline V gene lookup returns CDR1 MNHNY and CDR2 SVGAGI (reference sequence). In its sample, this clonotype was seen many times. The authors extracted total RNA from unfractionated whole blood.

Sequencing input: whole blood. This clonotype was obtained from a human donor in good health. Some clones in this sample may be carry-over from other donors' samples. The J gene is TRBJ1-5, the V gene TRBV6-6; 7 bases agree with TRBD1. CDR3 protein: CASRPTGENQPQHF. The CDR3 DNA sequence: TGTGCCAGCAGACCAACAGGGGAGAATCAGCCCCAGCATTTT.